Given below is one TCR beta chain in context. The sample comes from a study of blood T cell repertoires in COVID-19. Profiled with immunoSEQ multiplex PCR; TCRdb holds only in-frame clones, not every one. The sample has hundreds of thousands of clones, 75% to 90% seen once; the top ten hold about 2.7%. The germline V gene encodes CDR1 MNHEY and CDR2 SMNVEV (reference sequence). After removal of 6 bases from V and 4 bases from J, the junction contained 8 bases not matched to a gene. The CDR3 covers 18 residues. Specimen: PBMCs or T cells enriched from blood (not recorded which). The receptor was isolated from a woman aged 45-65 years who had recovered from COVID-19. The rearrangement joins TRBV27 to TRBJ2-6; TRBD2 matches 14 bases. The CDR3 reads CASSPTSGRVAGANVLTF. In DNA form, the CDR3 reads TGTGCCAGCAGCCCGACTAGCGGGAGGGTAGCCGGGGCCAACGTCCTGACTTTC.